This TCR beta chain was sequenced during a study of T cells expressing NK-cell markers. Whole-study results and caveats: In 5 to 7 donors, dominant NKG2C+ clonotypes were roughly 1.0-7.5% of CD8+ T cells.

A remark on this clonotype: Its target is not known.

Germline V gives CDR1 SQVTM, CDR2 ANQGSEA. The CDR3 is 13 amino acids. TCRdb reprocessed the 5' RACE reads, keeping one entry per CDR3 protein, no DNA. Its listing shows around 100,000 distinct CDR3 sequences. The genes are TRBV29-1 and TRBJ2-2; without DNA, the TCRdb call of TRBD2 cannot be checked. The specimen was blood T cells: a sorted CD56 or NKG2C T cell subset, CD4+ or CD8+ T cells, or bulk PBMC T cells (not recorded which). The sequence derives from a woman between 18 and 69 years old in good health. The CDR3 is CSVVEGSTGELFF.